The 20 T cell receptor beta chains in this list originate from one sample, sequenced in a study of T cell responses to AZD1222 COVID-19 vaccine. The method was immunoSEQ multiplex PCR; TCRdb's version includes in-frame clones alone and lacks a portion of them. Here the sample spans about 190,000 clones, approximately 91% being singletons. Source: peripheral blood, taken on day 0 of AZD1222 vaccination. The receptor source for this set is an adult in good health.

The chain combines TRBV7-3 with TRBJ1-5, with D possibly TRBD1 on 6 matching bases. Trimming shortened V by 5 bases and J by 4 bases, and 15 bases separated the two germline ends. The CDR3 covers 15 residues. CDR1 is SGHTA, CDR2 FQGTGA, per germline. The CDR3 nucleotides read TGTGCCAGCAGCCCCGGGACAAGGGAAAATCAGCCCCAGCATTTT. It is translated as CASSPGTRENQPQHF. Supplemented by reference TRBV7-3 and TRBJ1-5, the full variable domain reads GAGVSQTPSNKVTEKGKYVELRCDPISGHTALYWYRQSLGQGPEFLIYFQGTGAADDSGLPNDRFFAVRPEGSVSTLKIQRTERGDSAVYLCASSPGTRENQPQHFGDGTRLSIL.

This clone occurred once. The chain links TRBV6-5 to TRBJ2-7; 10 positions agree with TRBD1. The CDR3 covers 15 residues. The germline CDR1 and CDR2 sequences are MNHEY and SVGAGI. Germline trimming cut 2 bases from V and 4 bases from J; bases unmatched to any gene: 5. CDR3 amino acids: CASSYVTGGQYEQYF. Written as DNA, the CDR3 is TGTGCCAGCAGTTACGTGACAGGGGGCCAGTACGAGCAGTACTTC.

The chain couples TRBV7-2 to TRBJ2-7, with 8 bases identical to TRBD2. The CDR3 totals 15 residues. The ends lost 5 bases at V and 3 bases at J; junction bases unmatched: 9. Germline CDR1 is SGHTA and CDR2 is FQGNSA. The CDR3: CASSPSGLAGYEQYF. For the CDR3, the DNA is TGTGCCAGCAGCCCCTCCGGACTAGCAGGCTACGAGCAGTACTTC.

This chain uses TRBV3-1 (or the pseudogene TRBV3-2) with TRBJ2-5; D gene uncertain. The germline V gene encodes CDR1 LGHDT and CDR2 YNNKEL (reference sequence). V was shortened by 0 bases and J by 8 bases, with 10 bases between the two germline ends. The CDR3 spans 13 residues. The DNA of the CDR3 is TGTGCCAGCAGCCAAGAGAGGCAGGCCACCCAGTACTTC. Protein: CASSQERQATQYF.

The V and J genes are TRBV7-8 and TRBJ1-2; 10 bases map to TRBD1. Per germline, CDR1 SGHVS and CDR2 FQNEAQ. Trimming removed 5 bases from V and 4 bases from J; junction bases left unmatched: 7. This CDR3 is built from 15 residues. The CDR3 region is CASSPWDRGPYGYTF. The CDR3 DNA reads as TGTGCCAGCAGCCCTTGGGACAGGGGCCCCTATGGCTACACCTTC.

The J gene is TRBJ1-1, the V gene TRBV19; no clear D. Trimming left V 4 bases short and J 0 bases short, with 15 bases between. Germline V gene lookup returns CDR1 LNHDA and CDR2 SQIVND (reference sequence). The CDR3 is 16 amino acids. Here the CDR3 DNA reads TGTGCCAGTAGTACCCAAGCTCGGTGGGTGAACACTGAAGCTTTCTTT. Translating it yields CASSTQARWVNTEAFF.

V gene TRBV27 combines with J gene TRBJ2-7; 11 nucleotides match TRBD2. V dropped 1 base and J dropped 1; count of bases not matched to a gene: 3. From germline, CDR1 is MNHEY and CDR2 SMNVEV (reference sequence). The CDR3 has 16 residues. The CDR3 loop is CASSLLGTSGSYEQYF. In DNA, the CDR3 is TGTGCCAGCAGTTTATTAGGGACTAGCGGATCCTACGAGCAGTACTTC.

The chain employs TRBV5-4 and TRBJ2-3, with a possible D match to TRBD2 (6 bases). The ends were cut back, 2 bases at V and 0 bases at J, with 16 bases in the middle. Germline CDR1 reads SGHNT; CDR2 reads YYREEE (reference sequence). The CDR3 spans 17 residues. In nucleotides, the CDR3 is TGTGCCAGCAGCTTCGCACTTAGGGACTTCAGCACAGATACGCAGTATTTT. It yields the protein CASSFALRDFSTDTQYF.

The rearrangement joins TRBV10-3 to TRBJ1-1, with D possibly TRBD1 on 6 matching bases. Germline CDR1 reads ENHRY; CDR2 reads SYGVKD. V gave up 3 bases and J gave up 4 bases, with 12 bases separating them. The CDR3 has 14 residues. CDR3 region: CAISDTGAGTEAFF. CDR3 bases: TGTGCCATCAGTGATACGGGGGCCGGCACTGAAGCTTTCTTT.

The rearrangement links TRBV7-9 to TRBJ2-7; no definite D call. Germline CDR1 is SEHNR and CDR2 is FQNEAQ (reference sequence). Trimming shortened V by 8 bases and J by 2 bases, and 7 bases separated the two germline ends. This CDR3 contains 11 residues. The CDR3 DNA follows: TGTGCCAGCTGCCAAGCCTACGAGCAGTACTTC. Its translation is CASCQAYEQYF. Drawing the rest from reference TRBV7-9 and TRBJ2-7, the complete variable domain is DTGVSQNPRHKITKRGQNVTFRCDPISEHNRLYWYRQTLGQGPEFLTYFQNEAQLEKSRLLSDRFSAERPKGSFSTLEIQRTEQGDSAMYLCASCQAYEQYFGPGTRLTVT.

The J gene is TRBJ2-7, the V gene TRBV11-2; unclear D gene. Germline lookup yields CDR1 SGHAT and CDR2 FQNNGV. The CDR3 is 13 amino acids. Trimming cost V 1 base and J 7 bases, with 11 bases left between them. The CDR3 loop is CASSLGTIWEQYF. CDR3 DNA sequence: TGTGCCAGCAGCTTAGGCACGATTTGGGAGCAGTACTTC.

The chain has TRBV7-9 and TRBJ2-7; D is unresolved. Trimming cost V 5 bases and J 7 bases, with 27 bases left between them. The CDR3 length is 17 residues. Germline CDR1 reads SEHNR; CDR2 reads FQNEAQ (reference sequence). The CDR3 DNA is TGTGCCAGCAGCCCAGATGGAGCCTTTCCCTCCGTTTGGGAGCAGTACTTC. Protein product: CASSPDGAFPSVWEQYF.

This sequence joins TRBV11-3 and TRBJ2-1, with TRBD2 matching 13 bases. Germline V gives CDR1 SGHNT, CDR2 YENEEA. This CDR3 is built from 17 residues. V dropped 0 bases and J dropped 7; count of bases not matched to a gene: 6. The CDR3 sequence: CASSLDSGTSGMNEQFF. CDR3 DNA: TGTGCCAGCAGCTTAGATTCTGGGACTAGCGGGATGAATGAGCAGTTCTTC.

J is TRBJ2-1 and V is TRBV7-9; TRBD2 aligns across 7 bases. V shed 7 bases and J 7 bases; nucleotides not matched to a gene: 10. Germline-derived CDR1 and CDR2 are SEHNR and FQNEAQ (reference sequence). This CDR3 contains 14 residues. Here the CDR3 DNA reads TGTGCCAGCAATGGGGCTAGCGGTGGAAATGAGCAGTTCTTC. Translated, it gives CASNGASGGNEQFF.

The V and J genes are TRBV7-3 and TRBJ1-2; 7 nucleotides agree with TRBD1. Per germline, CDR1 SGHTA and CDR2 FQGTGA. The ends lost 5 bases at V and 1 base at J; junction bases unmatched: 1. The CDR3 consists of 13 residues. The CDR3 reads CASSRDSNYGYTF. CDR3 DNA: TGTGCCAGCAGCCGGGACAGTAACTATGGCTACACCTTC.

V gene TRBV15 combines with J gene TRBJ1-5; no clear D. CDR1 is LNHNV and CDR2 is YYDKDF in the germline V gene (reference sequence). Trimming removed 1 base at V and 4 bases at J, with 14 bases between. The CDR3 is 16 residues long. The CDR3 protein is CATSRGQGPRNQPQHF. CDR3 bases: TGTGCCACCAGCAGAGGACAAGGACCGAGAAATCAGCCCCAGCATTTT. Full variable domain (outside the CDR3, taken from reference TRBV15 and TRBJ1-5): DAMVIQNPRYQVTQFGKPVTLSCSQTLNHNVMYWYQQKSSQAPKLLFHYYDKDFNNEADTPDNFQSRRPNTSFCFLDIRSPGLGDTAMYLCATSRGQGPRNQPQHFGDGTRLSIL.

This sequence joins TRBV9 and TRBJ2-1; 9 nucleotides align to TRBD1. CDR1 and CDR2 from the germline V gene are SGDLS and YYNGEE. V lost 3 bases and J lost 8; bases outside the gene matches: 9. CDR3 length: 15 residues. CDR3 nucleotides: TGTGCCAGCAGCGCCACCGGGACAGGGAATGATGAGCAGTTCTTC. It encodes CASSATGTGNDEQFF.

The V and J genes are TRBV9 and TRBJ1-4; D gene ambiguous. Germline V gene data show CDR1 as SGDLS and CDR2 as YYNGEE. V was clipped by 2 bases and J by 8 bases, with 13 bases between them. This CDR3 is built from 14 residues. CDR3 amino acids: CASSVSGSEEKLFF. CDR3 DNA: TGTGCCAGCAGCGTCAGTGGTTCGGAGGAAAAACTGTTTTTT.

This sequence joins TRBV5-1 and TRBJ2-1; 10 bases match TRBD2. The CDR3 totals 14 residues. Trimming took 5 bases from V and 9 from J; bases not matched to a gene: 8. Germline loops: CDR1 SGHRS, CDR2 YFSETQ. The CDR3 is CASRELAGLSEQFF. CDR3 DNA: TGCGCCAGCAGAGAACTAGCGGGACTTAGTGAGCAGTTCTTC. The whole variable domain, remainder taken from reference TRBV5-1 and TRBJ2-1, is KAGVTQTPRYLIKTRGQQVTLSCSPISGHRSVSWYQQTPGQGLQFLFEYFSETQRNKGNFPGRFSGRQFSNSRSEMNVSTLELGDSALYLCASRELAGLSEQFFGPGTRLTVL.

The rearrangement uses TRBV18 and TRBJ2-2; D possibly corresponds to TRBD2 (6 bases). Trimming cost V 1 base and J 0 bases, with 18 bases left between them. The CDR3 has 19 amino acids. The germline CDR1 and CDR2 sequences are KGHSH and LQKENI. CDR3 in amino acids: CASSPRGVYGDSNTGELFF. CDR3 sequence (DNA): TGTGCCAGCTCACCACGGGGGGTGTACGGAGACTCGAACACCGGGGAGCTGTTTTTT. Full variable domain (outside the CDR3, taken from reference TRBV18 and TRBJ2-2): NAGVMQNPRHLVRRRGQEARLRCSPMKGHSHVYWYRQLPEEGLKFMVYLQKENIIDESGMPKERFSAEFPKEGPSILRIQQVVRGDSAAYFCASSPRGVYGDSNTGELFFGEGSRLTVL.